What follows are 22 T cell receptor beta chains derived from one specimen sequenced in a study of metastatic and nonmetastatic thyroid tumors. Thyroid surgery was preceded by no treatment in any patient. TCRdb re-called clones from the PCR reads using MiXCR. The sample yields more than 20,000 clones, about 30% seen once. The sequenced material came from tumor tissue. The receptors shown here come from a female donor with papillary thyroid cancer or a benign thyroid nodule (not recorded which). Some clones in this sample may be carry-over from other donors' samples.

V and J are TRBV19 and TRBJ1-6; tentatively, D is TRBD1 (5 bases). The CDR3 extends over 15 amino acids. V lost 7 bases and J lost 7, with 17 bases in between. Germline V gives CDR1 LNHDA, CDR2 SQIVND (reference sequence). Here the CDR3 DNA reads TGTGCCAGTACTAATAGGGGCAGGTTAAATTCACCCCTCCACTTT. It specifies CASTNRGRLNSPLHF.

The count of this clone is one. Relative to the germline gene, one junction end is altered; a read error may explain this. V gene TRBV5-6 combines with J gene TRBJ1-2; D is ambiguous. Germline V gives CDR1 SGHDT, CDR2 YYEEEE. There are 14 residues in the CDR3. The CDR3 is CANSFETDLYCYTF. CDR3 nucleotides: TGTGCCAACAGCTTTGAGACGGACCTCTATTGCTACACCTTC.

The chain employs TRBV6-1 and TRBJ2-7, with D possibly being TRBD1 (6 bases). This CDR3 is 13 amino acids long. Trimming cost V 8 bases and J 5 bases, with 16 bases left between them. In germline, CDR1 is MNHNS, CDR2 SASEGT. The CDR3 coding sequence is TGTGCCAGCCGACGGGGCAGGGGAAACGAGCAGTACTTC. Translation: CASRRGRGNEQYF.

This clone occurred a few times. In this CDR3 the conserved last residue, phenylalanine or tryptophan, is missing, so a read error is likely. The chain combines TRBV24-1 with TRBJ1-1; D ambiguous. The CDR3 covers 12 residues. The germline gives CDR1 KGHDR, CDR2 SFDVKD. V was pared by 4 bases and J by 1 base, with 3 bases between. The CDR3 protein is CATSDGNTEAFL. The DNA of the CDR3 is TGTGCCACCAGTGACGGGAACACTGAAGCTTTCCTT.

This clone came up a few times. The CDR3 does not close with the conserved phenylalanine or tryptophan, likely indicating a read error. The chain employs TRBV6-1 and TRBJ2-7; D uncertain. This CDR3 has 15 amino acids. Looked up from germline, CDR1 is MNHNS and CDR2 is SASEGT. The CDR3 nucleotides are TGTTCCAGCAGAGCCGGCCGCAGCCGCTCCTACGAGCAGTACTCC. This gives the protein CSSRAGRSRSYEQYS.

This clone rates as medium-sized (0.01 to 0.1%). The CDR3 coding sequence is TGTGCCAGTAGACAGCACTCTGGAAACACCATATATTTT. This sequence encodes CASRQHSGNTIYF. This sequence joins TRBV19 and TRBJ1-3; no clear D. The V gene lost 6 bases and the J gene lost 0 bases, with 6 bases spanning the gap. The CDR3 has 13 residues. Germline CDR1 and CDR2: LNHDA and SQIVND (reference sequence).

In this sample, this clone turned up many times. The chain recombines TRBV12-3 or TRBV12-4 with TRBJ1-5, with unresolved D. CDR3 length equals 11 residues. V was pared by 6 bases and J by 11 bases, with 11 bases between. This chain's CDR3 is CASRSGESQHF. The CDR3 DNA sequence: TGTGCCAGCAGATCCGGGGAATCCCAGCATTTT.

Many counts were recorded for this clone. Other DNA sequences in the same sample also yield this CDR3. This chain links TRBV10-3 with TRBJ1-6, with D tentatively TRBD1 (5 bases). CDR1 ENHRY and CDR2 SYGVKD come from the germline V gene. The CDR3 length is 14 residues. V gave up 3 bases and J gave up 7 bases, with 10 bases separating them. The CDR3 bases are TGTGCCATCAGTGATGGGGGTCAAAATTCACCCCTCCACTTT. It yields the protein CAISDGGQNSPLHF.

This clone appeared many times. The rearrangement links TRBV7-8 to TRBJ1-2; 8 bases line up with TRBD1. The CDR3 loop spans 14 amino acids. Germline trimming cut 3 bases from V and 3 bases from J; bases unmatched to any gene: 3. Germline-derived CDR1 and CDR2 are SGHVS and FQNEAQ. CDR3 sequence reads: CASSFSGQDYGYTF. For the CDR3, the DNA is TGTGCCAGCAGCTTTTCGGGACAGGACTATGGCTACACCTTC.

The sample holds many counts of this clone. The same CDR3 arises from other DNA sequences in this sample as well. The V gene is TRBV11-2, the J gene TRBJ2-5; D remains ambiguous. Between the trimmed V and J ends, which lost 4 bases and 7 bases, there was a span of 16 bases. This CDR3 region has 14 residues. CDR1 and CDR2 (germline): SGHAT, FQNNGV. The CDR3 coding sequence is TGTGCCAGCAGCTCCGACGGGCCTGGTGGGACCCAGTACTTC. It is translated as CASSSDGPGGTQYF.

This clone was found many times. This chain links TRBV15 with TRBJ1-5; D call uncertain. Trimming shortened V by 3 bases and J by 6 bases, and 6 bases separated the two germline ends. Germline V CDR1 and CDR2: LNHNV, YYDKDF (reference sequence). The CDR3 spans 12 residues. The CDR3 region has the DNA TGTGCCACCAGCAGCTTGTCTCAGCCCCAGCATTTT. The encoded protein is CATSSLSQPQHF.

This clone came up many times. The J gene is TRBJ1-1, the V gene TRBV3-1, with TRBD1 as a possible D gene (5 bases). Germline-derived CDR1 and CDR2 are LGHDT and YNNKEL (reference sequence). V was cut by 1 base and J by 11 bases, with 14 bases left in between. The CDR3 covers 13 residues. The CDR3 reads CASSQGGRAGAFF. CDR3 DNA sequence: TGTGCCAGCAGCCAAGGAGGCAGGGCCGGTGCTTTCTTT. Full variable domain (rest looked up from reference TRBV3-1 and TRBJ1-1): DTAVSQTPKYLVTQMGNDKSIKCEQNLGHDTMYWYKQDSKKFLKIMFSYNNKELIINETVPNRFSPKSPDKAHLNLHINSLELGDSAVYFCASSQGGRAGAFFGQGTRLTVV.

This chain links TRBV12-3 or TRBV12-4 with TRBJ2-1; the D is unclear. The CDR3 is made up of 12 amino acids. V dropped 1 base and J dropped 3 bases, with 1 base sitting between them. The CDR3 region has the DNA TGTGCCAGCAGTTTAGGCTACAATGAGCAGTTCTTC. Amino acids: CASSLGYNEQFF.

This clone has at least ten counts. The genes are TRBV19 and TRBJ1-2; maybe TRBD1 (5 bases). The V and J ends lost 0 bases and 2 bases respectively, with 13 bases between them. In germline, CDR1 is LNHDA, CDR2 SQIVND (reference sequence). The CDR3 has 16 residues. The CDR3 sequence: CASSIDTGTINYGYTF. The CDR3 region has the DNA TGTGCCAGTAGTATAGATACCGGGACGATCAACTATGGCTACACCTTC.

About this clone: Mismatch with germline at one junction end may stem from a read error. V is TRBV2 and J is TRBJ1-3; D uncertain. There are 14 residues in the CDR3. CDR1 and CDR2 (germline): SNHLY, FYNNEI. The DNA of the CDR3 is TGTGCCAGCAGTTACATTCGCTCTGGAAATACCATATATTTT. As protein: CASSYIRSGNTIYF.

The J gene is TRBJ1-1, the V gene TRBV12-3 or TRBV12-4, with D hard to call. With 3 bases removed from V and 0 bases from J, the gap between germline ends came to 8 bases. This CDR3 contains 14 residues. The CDR3 loop reads CASSFGPVNTEAFF. CDR3 DNA: TGTGCCAGCAGTTTTGGGCCCGTGAACACTGAAGCTTTCTTT.

This clone was observed once. J is TRBJ2-1 and V is TRBV11-3; D gene unclear. There are 12 residues in the CDR3. The V end lost 6 bases, the J end lost 2 bases, and 5 bases lay between the germline ends. The germline V gene has CDR1 SGHNT and CDR2 YENEEA. CDR3 loop: CASSNTYNEQFF. The CDR3 DNA follows: TGTGCCAGCAGTAACACCTACAATGAGCAGTTCTTC.

This clone was seen only a few times. The chain joins TRBV4-1 to TRBJ2-3; TRBD2 aligns across 11 bases. V gave up 4 bases and J gave up 5 bases; unmatched junction bases: 23. Germline V gives CDR1 MGHRA, CDR2 YSYEKL. The CDR3 sequence is 21 residues long. CDR3 loop: CASSPLKELLAGGKRGDTQYF. As DNA, the CDR3 is TGCGCCAGCAGCCCCCTAAAAGAGTTGCTAGCGGGGGGTAAGAGGGGAGATACGCAGTATTTT.

This clone was counted many times. The chain joins TRBV5-1 to TRBJ2-5, with TRBD2 matching over 10 bases. This CDR3 contains 17 residues. Trimming removed 5 bases from V and 3 bases from J; junction bases left unmatched: 13. Per the germline V gene, CDR1 is SGHRS and CDR2 is YFSETQ. The CDR3, as DNA: TGCGCCAGCAGACAAACCTTAGCGGGGGGTTCTAAAGAGACCCAGTACTTC. Residues: CASRQTLAGGSKETQYF.

This clone came up many times. V is TRBV19 and J is TRBJ2-3; a weak D match, TRBD2 (5 bases). Trimming removed 3 bases at V and 5 bases at J, with 15 bases between. From germline, CDR1 is LNHDA and CDR2 SQIVND (reference sequence). This CDR3 spans 15 amino acids. The CDR3 protein is CASSMSDWRVDTQYF. In DNA, the CDR3 is TGTGCCAGTAGTATGTCGGACTGGAGAGTAGATACGCAGTATTTT.

This clone was recorded at least ten times. This chain connects TRBV29-1 to TRBJ2-7, with TRBD2 matching 7 bases. The V and J ends lost 6 bases and 3 bases, in that order; junction bases with no gene match: 8. CDR3 length equals 13 residues. Germline values: CDR1 SQVTM, CDR2 ANQGSEA. The CDR3 spells CSVGEGLDYEQYF. The CDR3 bases are TGCAGCGTGGGGGAGGGGCTGGACTACGAGCAGTACTTC.

The rearrangement joins TRBV27 to TRBJ1-1, with 7 bases lining up with TRBD1. CDR3 length: 12 amino acids. Trimming cost V 6 bases and J 7 bases; bases outside gene matches: 5. Per the germline V gene, CDR1 is MNHEY and CDR2 is SMNVEV (reference sequence). In DNA form, the CDR3 reads TGTGCCAGCAGAACCGGGACAGTTGAAGCTTTCTTT. Translating gives CASRTGTVEAFF.